This paragraph reports one T cell receptor (beta chain). Its cognate antigen is unknown. The CDR3 contains 14 residues. The V segment lost 6 bases and the J segment 3 bases; nucleotides outside the gene matches: 4. The V gene's germline CDR1 is MNHEY and CDR2 SVGAGI. Assay used: immunoSEQ multiplex PCR; TCRdb lists only in-frame clones, some missing. This sample has 60,000 or so clones, with 70% to 90% found just once. The data are from a study of OX40 agonist ivuxolimab in advanced cancers. For the study at large: Those treated in dose escalation had hepatocellular carcinoma, melanoma, renal cell cancer or head and neck cancer. Study-wide results and limits: CD4+ and CD8+ T cells in blood underwent clonal expansion by week 6 at 0.1 to 3.0 mg/kg. Expanded clones were, on average, more numerous among CD8+ T cells than CD4+. Compared with others, partial responders at 0.1-3.0 mg/kg displayed clonal expansion among the lowest.

Sequencing was performed on CD4+ or CD8+ T cells sorted from blood, taken in a trial of the OX40 agonist ivuxolimab. This chain joins TRBV6-5 and TRBJ1-2; TRBD1 agrees at 10 bases. The sequence was obtained from an adult with an advanced solid tumor such as melanoma, head and neck, liver or kidney cancer. The CDR3, as DNA: TGTGCCAGCAGAGCCGGGACAGGGGACTATGGCTACACCTTC. Its protein product is CASRAGTGDYGYTF.